Sequencing of this TCR beta chain was carried out in a study of T cells in Graves' hyperthyroidism and ophthalmopathy. About the research overall: Blood was drawn when the patient was first diagnosed and still untreated. Notes on the study in general: Ophthalmopathy and stable hyperthyroidism were separated by a 13 V-J model.

This clonotype was picked up many times. The target antigen is unknown. Hyperthyroidism, newly diagnosed and lasting under 2 months, affected patients aged 18 to 65. Out of less than 12 ml of fresh peripheral blood came the PBMCs. TCR beta CDR3 regions were amplified from RNA. First-round RT-PCR with HTBI primers amplified the TCR CDR3 region. TCRdb analysed the multiplex PCR reads with MiXCR anew, one entry per CDR3 protein. Seen here are approximately 380,000 distinct CDR3 sequences, 19% observed once, and the top ten hold 3.5% to 4%. The receptor comes from a woman between 18 and 29 years old with Graves' hyperthyroidism. The sequenced sample was blood.

CDR3 DNA sequence: TGTGCCATCGCCCGGGACAGGGTCAATCAGCCCCAGCATTTT. This codes for CAIARDRVNQPQHF. The V gene is TRBV6-1, the J gene TRBJ1-5; 9 bases align to TRBD1. Germline V CDR1 and CDR2: MNHNS, SASEGT. The J segment lost 3 bases and the V segment lost 10 bases, leaving 7 bases of the junction unmatched. The CDR3 is made up of 14 amino acids.